A single sample is the source of the 4 T cell receptor beta chains below, sequenced in a study of CD8 T cells in Susac syndrome. It was with random hexamers that roughly 0.45 to 1 ug RNA was reverse transcribed. TCRdb called the immunoSEQ multiplex PCR reads again in MiXCR, with one record for every CDR3 protein. Of about 400,000 distinct CDR3 sequences listed, 85% to 90% are singletons. The source material was CD8+ T cells from PBMCs. The receptors here all came from a human donor with multiple sclerosis.

The genes are TRBV7-9 and TRBJ1-5; D is possibly TRBD1 (5 bases). The germline CDR1 and CDR2 sequences are SEHNR and FQNEAQ (reference sequence). Trimming shortened V by 5 bases and J by 4 bases, and 12 bases separated the two germline ends. This CDR3 has 14 residues. CDR3 sequence: CASSRDSLNQPQHF. DNA of the CDR3: TGTGCCAGCAGCCGGGACTCTCTTAATCAGCCCCAGCATTTT.

The chain joins TRBV2 to TRBJ2-3; tentatively, D is TRBD2 (6 bases). With 10 bases removed from V and 0 bases from J, the gap between germline ends came to 17 bases. CDR3 length equals 15 residues. Germline V gene sequence: CDR1 SNHLY, CDR2 FYNNEI. CDR3 coding DNA: TGTGCCACCATGGTAGGACTATCTAGCACAGATACGCAGTATTTT. It yields the protein CATMVGLSSTDTQYF. The variable domain in full, with the rest retrieved from reference TRBV2 and TRBJ2-3, is EPEVTQTPSHQVTQMGQEVILRCVPISNHLYFYWYRQILGQKVEFLVSFYNNEISEKSEIFDDQFSVERPDGSNFTLKIRSTKLEDSAMYFCATMVGLSSTDTQYFGPGTRLTVL.

Only one count was recorded for this clonotype. J is TRBJ1-1 and V is TRBV14, with TRBD1 identical over 7 bases. There are 15 residues in the CDR3. V gave up 2 bases and J gave up 5 bases; unmatched junction bases: 8. CDR1 SGHDN and CDR2 FVKESK come from the germline V gene. The CDR3 DNA follows: TGTGCCAGCAGCCAATCGACAGGGAGATGGACTGAAGCTTTCTTT. Protein: CASSQSTGRWTEAFF.

This sequence joins TRBV5-5 and TRBJ1-6; a weak D match, TRBD1 (6 bases). The CDR3 runs 19 residues. The V end was cut by 4 bases, the J end by 0 bases, with 20 bases between. CDR1 is SGHKS, CDR2 YYEKEE, per germline (reference sequence). In DNA, the CDR3 is TGTGCCAGCAGCGGGACTTTCGACAGGCCGAGCTCCTATAATTCACCCCTCCACTTT. It codes for CASSGTFDRPSSYNSPLHF.